This T cell receptor (beta chain) came from a study of circulating and synovial CD4+ cells in juvenile arthritis. Study-wide results and limits: These repertoires were less diverse than bulk blood CD4 repertoires. Vbeta family usage analysis did not detect the pathogenic-like versus bulk difference. CPL and bulk CD4 samples differed at least tenfold in T cell genomes.

The CDR3 has 13 residues. With V trimmed by 8 bases and J by 2 bases, 4 bases remained unmatched. Germline V gene sequence: CDR1 SGHTA, CDR2 FQGNSA. Donors were patients with active juvenile idiopathic arthritis. In the case of this clone: Its specificity is not known.

Measured with immunoSEQ multiplex PCR; TCRdb has only the in-frame clones, and not every one. Of 35,000 or so clones listed, 90% to 95% are singletons. Input material: CD4+ T cells from blood. This receptor was obtained from a human donor with juvenile idiopathic arthritis. The V and J genes are TRBV7-2 and TRBJ2-7; 9 bases align to TRBD2. In DNA form, the CDR3 reads TGTGCCAGCGAATTAGCGGGAGCCTACGAGCAGTACTTC. Translated: CASELAGAYEQYF.